The subject of this entry is one TCR beta chain. Antigen specificity is unknown. The J segment lost 3 bases and the V segment lost 5 bases, leaving 4 bases of the junction unmatched. This CDR3 is 13 amino acids long. The germline CDR1 and CDR2 sequences are LNHDA and SQIVND (reference sequence). This sample is drawn from a study of healthy donors' naive CD4 and CD8 T cells. Study-wide findings and caveats: CDR3 charge plus V and J genes appeared to account for roughly 13% of CD4/CD8 variance. Possible naive T cell homeostatic proliferation bias remained unaddressed.

Naive T cells were sorted: CD4+CD8-CD45RO-CD45RA+ for CD4+, CD8+CD4-CD45RA+CD27bright for CD8+. TCR libraries were built from approximately 0.55 ug of total RNA by linear amplification. TCRdb ran MiXCR on the reads and lists one entry per CDR3 protein. The sample lists roughly 200,000 distinct CDR3 sequences, nearly 75% occurring once. This sequence originates from a pool of human donors in good health; the sample pools cells from several healthy donors. The gene calls are TRBV19 and TRBJ2-7; 7 nucleotides align to TRBD1. Material: naive CD4+ and CD8+ T cells sorted from blood, pooled from several donors. CDR3: CASSVTGDYEQYF. CDR3 nucleotide sequence: TGTGCCAGTAGTGTTACAGGGGACTACGAGCAGTACTTC.